This T cell receptor beta chain derives from a study of shared clonotypes between healthy human individuals. This clone was detected only once. What it binds is not known. Trimming shortened V by 2 bases and J by 2 bases, and 13 bases separated the two germline ends. The CDR3 spans 15 residues. Germline CDR1 SGHVS, CDR2 FQNEAQ. Deep-level assay runs were performed. Sequencing used immunoSEQ multiplex PCR; TCRdb keeps in-frame clones, though not all of them. The repertoire includes around 100,000 clones, 67% of them detected once, and almost 25% sits in the top ten. Study-wide points: Incomplete sequencing of sorted subsets was indicated by rarefaction despite large depth.

The source material was memory CD8+ T cells sorted from blood. Documented subset: CD45RO+ cells pooled with CCR7-negative TemRA cells. This clonotype originated in a woman in her 30s in good health. The V call is TRBV7-8, the J call TRBJ2-7; perhaps TRBD2 as D (6 bases). The CDR3 DNA follows: TGTGCCAGCAGCTTAAGCACTAGCCCAACCTACGAGCAGTACTTC. Translating it yields CASSLSTSPTYEQYF.